This paragraph covers one T cell receptor (beta chain) sequence. Its specificity is not known. The method was immunoSEQ multiplex PCR; TCRdb's version includes in-frame clones alone and lacks a portion of them. The data show more than 50,000 clones, 80% to 90% seen once. Time point indicated: baseline, week 1 (first vaccination visit). Treatment meaning: pre-vaccination baseline after standard-of-care therapy. These data come from a study of a mutant IDH1 vaccine in newly diagnosed glioma. Regarding the study as a whole: Pseudoprogression apparently lacked any relation to changes in top peripheral T cell clonotypes.

The CDR3 runs to 15 residues. The V end lost 3 bases, the J end lost 1 base, and 12 bases lay between the germline ends. Per germline, CDR1 SEHNR and CDR2 FQNEAQ (reference sequence). The sequence was collected from a man aged 25-40 years with glioma. This chain joins TRBV7-9 and TRBJ1-1; the D gene is possibly TRBD1 (5 bases). The source material was PBMCs, sampled from a glioma patient treated with radiotherapy, temozolomide or both. Written as DNA, the CDR3 is TGTGCCAGCAGCTTGAGTCCAGGGACGAACACTGAAGCTTTCTTT. Protein sequence: CASSLSPGTNTEAFF. The entire variable domain, with the rest obtained from reference TRBV7-9 and TRBJ1-1, is as follows: DTGVSQNPRHKITKRGQNVTFRCDPISEHNRLYWYRQTLGQGPEFLTYFQNEAQLEKSRLLSDRFSAERPKGSFSTLEIQRTEQGDSAMYLCASSLSPGTNTEAFFGQGTRLTVV.